This TCR beta chain stems from a study of shared clonotypes between healthy human individuals. Findings of the study overall: On the whole, naive subsets had larger estimated richness than memory subsets had.

The authors divided CD4+ cells into CD45RA+ naive and CD45RA-negative memory subsets. This clone was counted once. The antigen remains unidentified. The assay used deep level. Some clones are missing from TCRdb's copy, which holds only in-frame ones; the method was immunoSEQ multiplex PCR. The top ten hold more than 0.1% of the sample, which has roughly 2 million clones, 95% seen once. The CDR3 totals 17 residues. Between the trimmed V and J ends, which lost 1 base and 0 bases, there was a span of 16 bases. The germline gives CDR1 SGHAT, CDR2 FQNNGV. The J gene is TRBJ2-7, the V gene TRBV11-2; D may be TRBD1 or TRBD2 (5 bases each). This TCR was sampled from a young man in good health. Sequenced sample: naive CD4+ T cells sorted from blood. Subset described: CD45RA+ positively selected. As DNA, the CDR3 is TGTGCCAGCAGCTTAGGGACTTGGGCAGGGCCCTCCTACGAGCAGTACTTC. This encodes CASSLGTWAGPSYEQYF.